This entry lists 22 T cell receptor beta chains sequenced from one sample in a study of T cells in Graves' hyperthyroidism and ophthalmopathy. TCR beta CDR3 sequences were amplified from RNA transcripts. TCR CDR3 regions were first amplified by RT-PCR with HTBI primers. MiXCR, run by TCRdb on the multiplex PCR reads, gives a single entry per CDR3 protein. The table lists around 700,000 distinct CDR3 sequences, around 20% of them singletons. Source material: blood. These receptors all come from a woman aged 50 to 60 with Graves' hyperthyroidism that later progressed to Graves' ophthalmopathy.

This clonotype came up a few times. The genes are TRBV7-9 and TRBJ1-6; D remains unclear. Looked up from germline, CDR1 is SEHNR and CDR2 is FQNEAQ (reference sequence). The length of the CDR3 is 13 residues. V shed 1 base and J shed 10 bases, with 8 bases lying between them. CDR3 coding DNA: TGTGCCAGCAGCTTAGAACGGGAATCACCCCTCCACTTT. Translated: CASSLERESPLHF.

DNA for the CDR3: TGTGCCAGCAGCCAAGATGTTGGGGGGTTGTTTTCCTACGAGCAGTACTTC. It is translated as CASSQDVGGLFSYEQYF. The chain joins TRBV3-1 to TRBJ2-7; a possible D gene is TRBD2 (6 bases). Germline V CDR1 and CDR2: LGHDT, YNNKEL (reference sequence). V lost 0 bases to trimming and J lost 1 base, with 16 bases between them. This CDR3 region has 17 residues.

This clonotype was observed at least ten times. The chain couples TRBV6-1 to TRBJ1-1, with 7 nucleotides matching TRBD1. The junction had 5 bases not matched to a gene; V was cut back by 2 bases and J by 2 bases. Germline CDR1 and CDR2: MNHNS and SASEGT. This CDR3 comprises 15 residues. This CDR3 is CASSESGTANTEAFF. The CDR3 DNA follows: TGTGCCAGCAGTGAAAGCGGGACAGCCAACACTGAAGCTTTCTTT.

This clonotype was counted between two and nine times. This rearrangement joins TRBV6-1 to TRBJ1-5; 8 bases line up with TRBD1. The V gene's germline CDR1 is MNHNS and CDR2 SASEGT. V lost 5 bases and J lost 1; bases outside the gene matches: 7. CDR3 length equals 16 residues. This CDR3 reads CASSLRTGRSNQPQHF. CDR3 coding DNA: TGTGCCAGCAGTCTCCGGACAGGGCGAAGCAATCAGCCCCAGCATTTT.

The chain links TRBV5-1 to TRBJ2-5; TRBD1 aligns across 8 bases. J lost 3 bases, V lost 4 bases, and 11 bases had no gene match. Germline CDR1 SGHRS, CDR2 YFSETQ. The CDR3 has 16 amino acids. The DNA of the CDR3 is TGCGCCAGCAGCAGAGGACAGGGATACGTCGAAGAGACCCAGTACTTC. Translating gives CASSRGQGYVEETQYF.

This clonotype has only a few counts. The V call is TRBV5-1, the J call TRBJ1-2; D is possibly TRBD1 (5 bases). Trimming removed 4 bases from V and 8 bases from J, with 15 bases in between. Germline lookup yields CDR1 SGHRS and CDR2 YFSETQ. The CDR3 length is 13 residues. CDR3: CASSAFRDHGYTF. In DNA, the CDR3 is TGCGCCAGCAGCGCCTTCAGGGACCACGGCTACACCTTC.

The gene calls are TRBV12-3 or TRBV12-4 and TRBJ2-2; TRBD2 matches 8 bases. CDR3 length: 15 amino acids. J gave up 5 bases and V 6 bases, and 8 bases lay outside the gene matches. The CDR3 DNA reads as TGTGCCAGCAGCCCCCTACGGGGGGGGACCGGGGAGCTGTTTTTT. Translated, it gives CASSPLRGGTGELFF.

This clonotype was detected ten times or more. The rearrangement uses TRBV6-5 and TRBJ1-2; 8 nucleotides match TRBD1. The CDR3 contains 17 residues. The V gene's germline CDR1 is MNHEY and CDR2 SVGAGI. Trimming cost V 0 bases and J 4 bases; bases outside gene matches: 10. CDR3 sequence reads: CASSYSRGEGTGYGYTF. The DNA for the CDR3 is TGTGCCAGCAGTTACTCGAGGGGGGAGGGGACAGGCTATGGCTACACCTTC.

This clonotype was found a few times. The V gene is TRBV7-6, the J gene TRBJ2-2; D possibly corresponds to TRBD2 (5 bases). The CDR3 loop spans 18 amino acids. The germline gives CDR1 SGHVS, CDR2 FNYEAQ. V was pared by 4 bases and J by 5 bases, with 23 bases between. The CDR3 loop reads CASSSLRRGSGVTGELFF. For the CDR3, the DNA is TGTGCCAGCAGCTCCCTTCGACGAGGGAGCGGTGTAACCGGGGAGCTGTTTTTT.

This clonotype was seen ten or more times. The rearrangement uses TRBV18 and TRBJ1-6, with 8 bases lining up with TRBD1. The V segment lost 1 base and the J segment 7 bases; nucleotides outside the gene matches: 3. The germline V gene has CDR1 KGHSH and CDR2 LQKENI. This CDR3 region has 15 residues. CDR3 coding DNA: TGTGCCAGCTCACCACAAAGGACAGGGAATTCACCCCTCCACTTT. Its translation is CASSPQRTGNSPLHF.

The rearrangement uses TRBV25-1 and TRBJ1-6; D is possibly TRBD1 (6 bases). This CDR3 region has 14 residues. V lost 6 bases, J lost 10 bases, and 16 bases lay in between. Germline loops: CDR1 MGHDK, CDR2 SYGVNS. The CDR3 region is CASRVGTLESPLHF. Here the CDR3 DNA reads TGTGCCAGCAGAGTAGGGACATTGGAATCACCCCTCCACTTT.

A remark on this clonotype: Possible read error: a much larger clone is one base away. A read error is likely, as this CDR3 ends without the conserved phenylalanine or tryptophan. The chain couples TRBV11-2 to TRBJ1-1; 7 nucleotides match TRBD1. CDR1 SGHAT and CDR2 FQNNGV come from the germline V gene. Unmatched junction bases numbered 12, after V lost 5 bases and J lost 9 bases. This CDR3 is 14 amino acids long. The CDR3 region has the DNA TGTGCCAGCAGCCCCGAGAGGGACAGTCCCCAAGCTTTCCTT. This encodes CASSPERDSPQAFL.

This clonotype came up a few times. The gene calls are TRBV6-1 and TRBJ1-2, with D possibly matching TRBD1 (5 bases). V was shortened by 3 bases and J by 7 bases, with 18 bases between the two germline ends. This CDR3 region has 15 residues. Germline assignment: CDR1 MNHNS and CDR2 SASEGT. CDR3 DNA: TGTGCCAGCAGTGATTTCTCCAGGGAAGGTGTTGGCTACACCTTC. Translated: CASSDFSREGVGYTF.

This clonotype has only a few counts. The V gene is TRBV19, the J gene TRBJ2-1; TRBD2 matches 7 bases. The CDR3 totals 14 residues. J was trimmed by 8 bases and V by 5 bases; bases with no gene match: 9. CDR1 LNHDA and CDR2 SQIVND come from the germline V gene (reference sequence). The CDR3 sequence is CASSPSSGEYEQFF. The CDR3 DNA is TGTGCCAGTAGTCCGTCTAGCGGAGAGTATGAGCAGTTCTTC.

This clonotype has ten or more counts. V and J are TRBV11-2 and TRBJ1-2, with D unresolved. V lost 1 base, J lost 6 bases, and 15 bases lay in between. Germline CDR1 SGHAT, CDR2 FQNNGV. The CDR3 length is 15 residues. The CDR3, as DNA: TGTGCCAGCAGCTTAGTTTACCCTCTGGGAAATGGCTACACCTTC. The encoded protein is CASSLVYPLGNGYTF.

The J gene is TRBJ1-2, the V gene TRBV24-1, with 7 bases fitting TRBD1. The CDR3 is 12 residues long. J gave up 6 bases and V 12 bases, and 9 bases lay outside the gene matches. Germline V gene sequence: CDR1 KGHDR, CDR2 SFDVKD. The CDR3 sequence is CASAGGGDGYTF. Here the CDR3 DNA reads TGTGCCTCAGCAGGGGGAGGAGATGGCTACACCTTC.

This clonotype was recorded at least ten times. J is TRBJ1-5 and V is TRBV2, with D uncertain. Germline V gene sequence: CDR1 SNHLY, CDR2 FYNNEI. With 3 bases removed from V and 0 bases from J, the gap between germline ends came to 3 bases. The CDR3 covers 13 residues. The CDR3 bases are TGTGCCAGCAGTGATAATAGCAATCAGCCCCAGCATTTT. Protein product: CASSDNSNQPQHF.

The chain uses TRBV3-1 and TRBJ1-4; possibly TRBD1 for D (5 bases). CDR3 length: 14 residues. Germline values: CDR1 LGHDT, CDR2 YNNKEL (reference sequence). V lost 1 base and J 7 bases, leaving 10 bases between the germline ends. The CDR3 is CASSQAGLGEKLFF. CDR3 sequence (DNA): TGTGCCAGCAGCCAAGCAGGGTTGGGTGAAAAACTGTTTTTT.

Regarding this clonotype: Given a much more abundant clone one base away, this may be a read error. V usage is TRBV12-3 or TRBV12-4 and J usage is TRBJ1-5; D remains ambiguous. With 8 bases removed from V and 1 base from J, the gap between germline ends came to 9 bases. The CDR3 spans 13 residues. The CDR3 DNA is TGTGCCAGCGGTTCGAGGAGCAATCAGCCCCAGCATTTT. As protein: CASGSRSNQPQHF.

Ten or more counts support this clonotype. V and J are TRBV7-2 and TRBJ1-1; perhaps TRBD1 as D (5 bases). Germline CDR1 and CDR2: SGHTA and FQGNSA. The CDR3 runs 14 residues. V was cut by 5 bases and J by 1 base, with 11 bases left in between. The CDR3 coding sequence is TGTGCCAGCAGCCGGGGGTTCGGGAACACTGAAGCTTTCTTT. Translated: CASSRGFGNTEAFF.

This clonotype was detected ten times or more. This chain uses TRBV12-3 or TRBV12-4 with TRBJ2-7; 10 bases agree with TRBD1. V shed 6 bases, J shed 6 bases, and the junction held 2 bases outside the gene matches. This CDR3 spans 12 amino acids. CDR3 DNA sequence: TGTGCCAGCAGCTGGGACAGGGGCGAGCAGTACTTC. Its translation is CASSWDRGEQYF.

This clonotype appeared many times. V and J are TRBV12-3 or TRBV12-4 and TRBJ2-1; 7 bases line up with TRBD2. The CDR3 contains 14 residues. The ends lost 5 bases at V and 9 bases at J; junction bases unmatched: 10. Here the CDR3 DNA reads TGTGCCAGCAGTAATAGCGGACTAGACGGTGAGCAGTTCTTC. It encodes CASSNSGLDGEQFF.